This T cell receptor beta chain originates from a study of CD8 T cells in Susac syndrome. V lost 3 bases, J lost 5 bases, and 8 bases lay in between. CDR3 length equals 13 residues. From germline, CDR1 is ENHRY and CDR2 SYGVKD. Reverse transcription of roughly 0.5 to 1 ug RNA was carried out with random hexamers. Using its own MiXCR run on the immunoSEQ multiplex PCR reads, TCRdb lists one record per CDR3 protein. The table includes around 71,000 distinct CDR3 sequences, approximately 96% detected once. Sequenced material: CD4+ T cells from PBMCs. The chain uses TRBV10-3 and TRBJ2-1; D call uncertain. The source of this sequence is a human donor with multiple sclerosis. The CDR3 here is CAISETGDNEQFF. For the CDR3, the DNA is TGTGCCATCAGTGAAACTGGGGACAATGAGCAGTTCTTC.